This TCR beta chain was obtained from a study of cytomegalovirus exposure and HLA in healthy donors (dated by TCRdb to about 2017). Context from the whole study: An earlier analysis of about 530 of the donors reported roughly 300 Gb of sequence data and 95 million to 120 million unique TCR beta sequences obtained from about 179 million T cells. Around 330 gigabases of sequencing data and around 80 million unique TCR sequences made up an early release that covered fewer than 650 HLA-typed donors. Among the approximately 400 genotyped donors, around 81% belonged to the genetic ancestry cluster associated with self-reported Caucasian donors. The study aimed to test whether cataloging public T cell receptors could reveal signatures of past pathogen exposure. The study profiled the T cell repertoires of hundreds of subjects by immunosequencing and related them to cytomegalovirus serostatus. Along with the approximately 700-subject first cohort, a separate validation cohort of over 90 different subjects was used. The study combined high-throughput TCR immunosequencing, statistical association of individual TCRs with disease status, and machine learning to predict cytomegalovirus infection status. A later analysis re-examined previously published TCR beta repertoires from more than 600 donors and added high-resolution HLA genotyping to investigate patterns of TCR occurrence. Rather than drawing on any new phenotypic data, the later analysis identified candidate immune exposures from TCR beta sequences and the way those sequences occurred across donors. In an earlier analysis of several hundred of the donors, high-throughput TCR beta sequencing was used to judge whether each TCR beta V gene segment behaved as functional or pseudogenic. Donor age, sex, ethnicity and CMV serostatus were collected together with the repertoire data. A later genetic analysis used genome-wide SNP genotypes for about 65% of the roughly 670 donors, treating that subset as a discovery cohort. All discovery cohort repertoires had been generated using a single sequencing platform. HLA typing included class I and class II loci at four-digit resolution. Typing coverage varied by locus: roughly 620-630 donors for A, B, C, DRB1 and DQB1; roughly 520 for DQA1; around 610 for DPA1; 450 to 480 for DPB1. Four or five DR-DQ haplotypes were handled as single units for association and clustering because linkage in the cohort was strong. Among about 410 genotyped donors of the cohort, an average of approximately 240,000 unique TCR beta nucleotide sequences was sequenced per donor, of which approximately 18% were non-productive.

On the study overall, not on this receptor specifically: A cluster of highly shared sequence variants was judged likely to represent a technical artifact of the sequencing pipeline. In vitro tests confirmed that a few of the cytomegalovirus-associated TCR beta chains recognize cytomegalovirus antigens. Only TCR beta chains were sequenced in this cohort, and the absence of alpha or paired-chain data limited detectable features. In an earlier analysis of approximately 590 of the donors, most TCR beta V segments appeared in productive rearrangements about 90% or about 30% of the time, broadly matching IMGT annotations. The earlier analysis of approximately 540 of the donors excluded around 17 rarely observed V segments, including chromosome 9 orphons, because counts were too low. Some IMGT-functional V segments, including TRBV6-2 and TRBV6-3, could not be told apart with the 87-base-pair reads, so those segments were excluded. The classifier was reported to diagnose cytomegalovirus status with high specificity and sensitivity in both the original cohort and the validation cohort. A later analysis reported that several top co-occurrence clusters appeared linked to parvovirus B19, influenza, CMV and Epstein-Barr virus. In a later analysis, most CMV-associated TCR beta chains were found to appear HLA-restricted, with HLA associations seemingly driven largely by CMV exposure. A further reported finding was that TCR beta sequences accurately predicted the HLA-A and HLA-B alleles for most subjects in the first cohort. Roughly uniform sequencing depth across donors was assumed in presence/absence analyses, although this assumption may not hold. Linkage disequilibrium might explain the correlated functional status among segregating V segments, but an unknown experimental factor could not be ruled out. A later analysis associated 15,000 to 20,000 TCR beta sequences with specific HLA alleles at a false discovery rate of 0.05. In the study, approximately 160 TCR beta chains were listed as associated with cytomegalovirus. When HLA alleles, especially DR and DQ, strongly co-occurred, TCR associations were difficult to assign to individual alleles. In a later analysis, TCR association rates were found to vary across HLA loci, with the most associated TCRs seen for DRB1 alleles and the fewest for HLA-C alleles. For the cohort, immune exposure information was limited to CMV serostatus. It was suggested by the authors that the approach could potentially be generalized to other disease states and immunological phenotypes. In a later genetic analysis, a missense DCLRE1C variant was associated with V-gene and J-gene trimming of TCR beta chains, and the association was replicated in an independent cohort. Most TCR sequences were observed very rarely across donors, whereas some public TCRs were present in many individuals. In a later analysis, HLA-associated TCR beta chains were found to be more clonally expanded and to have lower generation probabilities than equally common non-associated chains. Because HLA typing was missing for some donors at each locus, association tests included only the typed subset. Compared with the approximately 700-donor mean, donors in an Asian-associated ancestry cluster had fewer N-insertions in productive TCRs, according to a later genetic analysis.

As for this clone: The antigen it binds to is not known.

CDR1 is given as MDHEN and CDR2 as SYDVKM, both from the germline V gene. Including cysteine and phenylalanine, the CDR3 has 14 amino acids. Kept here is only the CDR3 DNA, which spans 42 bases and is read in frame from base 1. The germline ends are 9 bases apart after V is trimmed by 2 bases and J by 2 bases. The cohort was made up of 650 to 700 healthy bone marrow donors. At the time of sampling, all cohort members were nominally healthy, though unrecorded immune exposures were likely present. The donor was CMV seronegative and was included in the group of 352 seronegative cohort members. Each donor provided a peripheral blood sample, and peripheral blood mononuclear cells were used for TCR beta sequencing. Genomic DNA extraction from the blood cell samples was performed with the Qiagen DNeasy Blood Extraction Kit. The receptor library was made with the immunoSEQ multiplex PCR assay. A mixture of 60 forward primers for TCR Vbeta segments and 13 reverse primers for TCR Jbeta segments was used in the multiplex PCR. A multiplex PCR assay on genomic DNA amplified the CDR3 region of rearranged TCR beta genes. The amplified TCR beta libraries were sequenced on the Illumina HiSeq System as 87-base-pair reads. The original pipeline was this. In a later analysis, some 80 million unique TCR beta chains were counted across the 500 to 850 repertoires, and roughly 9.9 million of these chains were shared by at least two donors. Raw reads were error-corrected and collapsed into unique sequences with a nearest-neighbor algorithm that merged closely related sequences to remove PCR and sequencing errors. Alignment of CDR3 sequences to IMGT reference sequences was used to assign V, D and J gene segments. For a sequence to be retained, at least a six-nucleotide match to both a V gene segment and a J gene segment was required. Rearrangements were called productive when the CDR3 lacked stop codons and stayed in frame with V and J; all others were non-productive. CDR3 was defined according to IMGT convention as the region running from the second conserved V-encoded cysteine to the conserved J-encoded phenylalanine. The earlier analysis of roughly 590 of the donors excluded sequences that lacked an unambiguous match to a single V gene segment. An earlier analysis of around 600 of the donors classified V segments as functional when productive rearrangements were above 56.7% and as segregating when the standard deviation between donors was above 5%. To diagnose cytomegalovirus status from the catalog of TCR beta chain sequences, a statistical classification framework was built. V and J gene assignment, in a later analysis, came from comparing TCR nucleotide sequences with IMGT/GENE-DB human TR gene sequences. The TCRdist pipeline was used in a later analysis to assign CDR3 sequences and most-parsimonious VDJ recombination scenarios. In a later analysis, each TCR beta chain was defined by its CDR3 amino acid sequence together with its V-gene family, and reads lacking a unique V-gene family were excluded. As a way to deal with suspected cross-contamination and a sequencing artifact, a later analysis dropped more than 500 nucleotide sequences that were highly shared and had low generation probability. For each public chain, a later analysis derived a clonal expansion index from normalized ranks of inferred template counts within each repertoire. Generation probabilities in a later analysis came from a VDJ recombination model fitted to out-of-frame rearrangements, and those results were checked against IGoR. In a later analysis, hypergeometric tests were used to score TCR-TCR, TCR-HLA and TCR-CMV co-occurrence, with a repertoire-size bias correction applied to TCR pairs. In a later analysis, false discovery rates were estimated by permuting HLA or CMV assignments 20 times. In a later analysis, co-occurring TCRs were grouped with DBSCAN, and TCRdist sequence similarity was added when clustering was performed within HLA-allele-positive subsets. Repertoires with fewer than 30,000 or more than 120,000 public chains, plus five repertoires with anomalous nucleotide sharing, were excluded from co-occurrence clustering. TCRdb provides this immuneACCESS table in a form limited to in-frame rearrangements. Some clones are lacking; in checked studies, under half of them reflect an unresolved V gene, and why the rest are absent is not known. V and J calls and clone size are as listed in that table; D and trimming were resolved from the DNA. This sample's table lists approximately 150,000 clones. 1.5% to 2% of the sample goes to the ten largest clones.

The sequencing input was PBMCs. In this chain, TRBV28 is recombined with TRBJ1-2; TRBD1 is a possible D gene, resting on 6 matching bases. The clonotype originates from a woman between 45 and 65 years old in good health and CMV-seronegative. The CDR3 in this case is CASSLSQGNYGYTF. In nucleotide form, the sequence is TGTGCCAGCAGTTTAAGTCAGGGGAACTATGGCTACACCTTC.